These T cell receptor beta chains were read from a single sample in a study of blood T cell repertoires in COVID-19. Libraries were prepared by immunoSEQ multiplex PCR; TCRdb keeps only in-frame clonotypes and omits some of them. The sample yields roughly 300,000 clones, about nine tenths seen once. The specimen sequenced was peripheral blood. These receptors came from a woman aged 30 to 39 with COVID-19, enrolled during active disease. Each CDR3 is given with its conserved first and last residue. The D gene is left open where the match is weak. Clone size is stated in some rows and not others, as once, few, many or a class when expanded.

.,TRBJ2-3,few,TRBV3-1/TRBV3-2,TGTGCCAGCAGCCCTCGGCGGGGAGGACCCATCCACGATACGCAGTATTTT,CASSPRRGGPIHDTQYF
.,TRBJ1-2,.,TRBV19,TGTGCCAGTAGTATAGATCCCCCGGGAGGAGAGGATGGCTACACCTTC,CASSIDPPGGEDGYTF
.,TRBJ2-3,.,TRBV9,TGTGCCAGCAGCGGTTTCCTTAGCACAGATACGCAGTATTTT,CASSGFLSTDTQYF
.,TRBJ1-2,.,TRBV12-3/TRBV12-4,TGTGCCAGCAGTTTGGACAGAATCGTCGGCTACACCTTC,CASSLDRIVGYTF
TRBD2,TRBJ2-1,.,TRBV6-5,TGTGCCAGCAAATACGGACTAGCGGGACGTGAGCAGTTCTTC,CASKYGLAGREQFF
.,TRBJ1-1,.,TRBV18,TGTGCCAGCTCACCAGACCCGGGGGGGCAAGCTTTCTTT,CASSPDPGGQAFF
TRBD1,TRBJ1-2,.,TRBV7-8,TGTGCCAGCAGCTTAGTAGGGACAGGGGAGAGTGGCTACACCTTC,CASSLVGTGESGYTF
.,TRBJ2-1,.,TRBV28,TGTGCCAGCAGATTCGTCGACTCCCGGAATGAGCAGTTCTTC,CASRFVDSRNEQFF
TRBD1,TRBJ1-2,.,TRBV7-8,TGTGCCAGCAGCCAGACAGGGAGCTATGGCTACACCTTC,CASSQTGSYGYTF
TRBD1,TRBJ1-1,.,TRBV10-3,TGTGCCATCAGTCAGGGGGCGGACACTGAAGCTTTCTTT,CAISQGADTEAFF
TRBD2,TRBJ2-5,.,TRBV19,TGTGCCAGTAGCCCTGACGGGGGGGGGCAAGAGACCCAGTACTTC,CASSPDGGGQETQYF
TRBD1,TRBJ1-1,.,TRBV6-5,TGTGCCAGCATTAGGGACAGGGGCGGGAAAGCTTTCTTT,CASIRDRGGKAFF
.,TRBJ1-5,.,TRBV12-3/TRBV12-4,TGTGCCAGCAGTTTGCGCGGCGGGGGGGCCCAGCATTTT,CASSLRGGGAQHF
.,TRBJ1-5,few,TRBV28,TGTGCCAGCAGTACCCGGGTCCAAAATCAGCCCCAGCATTTT,CASSTRVQNQPQHF
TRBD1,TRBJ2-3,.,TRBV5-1,TGCGCCAGCAGCTTGGATGACAGGGCAGGCACAGATACGCAGTATTTT,CASSLDDRAGTDTQYF
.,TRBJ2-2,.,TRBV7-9,TGTGCCAGCAGCCCCGGGACTGCTGGAAGGACCGGGGAGCTGTTTTTT,CASSPGTAGRTGELFF
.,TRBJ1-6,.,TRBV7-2,TGTGCCAGCAGCCGGGGTAGATATAATTCACCCCTCCACTTT,CASSRGRYNSPLHF
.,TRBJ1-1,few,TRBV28,TGTGCCAGCAGTTTACTAGGGGGAGGGACTGAAGCTTTCTTT,CASSLLGGGTEAFF
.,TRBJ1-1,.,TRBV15,TGTGCCACCAGCAGAGCCCCGGCAGGGTTTTACACTGAAGCTTTCTTT,CATSRAPAGFYTEAFF
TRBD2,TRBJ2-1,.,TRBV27,TGTGCCAGCAGTTTAGGTAGCGGGAGGGCCTATGAGCAGTTCTTC,CASSLGSGRAYEQFF
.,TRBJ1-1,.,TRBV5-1,TGCGCCAGCAGCTTGGAGAACAGGAACACTGAAGCTTTCTTT,CASSLENRNTEAFF
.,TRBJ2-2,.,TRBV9,TGTGCCAGCAGCGCCCTCTTCGGCACCGGGGAGCTGTTTTTT,CASSALFGTGELFF
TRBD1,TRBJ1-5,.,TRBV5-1,TGCGCCAGTAGTGTAGGGACAGAGGGCGATCAGCCCCAGCATTTT,CASSVGTEGDQPQHF
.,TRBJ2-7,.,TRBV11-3,TGTGCCAGCAGCTTAGATGGGCGGACTAAGAGGCAGTACTTC,CASSLDGRTKRQYF
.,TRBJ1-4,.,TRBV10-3,TGTGCCATCAAGGGGACTAATGAAAAACTGTTTTTT,CAIKGTNEKLFF
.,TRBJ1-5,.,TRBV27,TGTGCCAGCAGTTTAAATGCAGGGGTGACTCAGCCCCAGCATTTT,CASSLNAGVTQPQHF
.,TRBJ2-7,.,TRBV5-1,TGCGCCAGCAGCTTGGCCTTCAGGATACGAAACTACGAGCAGTACTTC,CASSLAFRIRNYEQYF
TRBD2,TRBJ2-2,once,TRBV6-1,TGTGCCAGCAGTGGAGGGTTTGGGACTAGCTCCTTCACGAACACCGGGGAGCTGTTTTTT,CASSGGFGTSSFTNTGELFF
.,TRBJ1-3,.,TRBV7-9,TGTGCCAGCAGCTTAGGCGAAAACACCATATATTTT,CASSLGENTIYF
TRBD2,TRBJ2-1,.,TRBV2,TGTGCCAGCAGCCAAACCGGGACTAGCGGGAATTGGAAGCAGTTCTTC,CASSQTGTSGNWKQFF
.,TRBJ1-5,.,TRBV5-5,TGTGCCAGCAGCTTGAGCTCAGGGGTTGGCCAGCCCCAGCATTTT,CASSLSSGVGQPQHF
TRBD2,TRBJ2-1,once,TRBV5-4,TGTGCCAGCAGCGCTTTAGGGACTAGCGGGACTTATGAGCAGTTCTTC,CASSALGTSGTYEQFF
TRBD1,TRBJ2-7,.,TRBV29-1,TGCAGCGTTTGGACAGGGGGGGCCTACGAGCAGTACTTC,CSVWTGGAYEQYF
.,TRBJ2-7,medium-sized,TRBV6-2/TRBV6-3,TGTGCCAGCAGTCCCCTCTTATGGACAGAGGAAGACTACGAGCAGTACTTC,CASSPLLWTEEDYEQYF
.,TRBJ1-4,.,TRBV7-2,TGTGCCAGCAGCTTAGGGTTTAGGGGTGAAAAACTGTTTTTT,CASSLGFRGEKLFF
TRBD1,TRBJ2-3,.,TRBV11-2,TGTGCCAGCAGCCCGACAGGGAGAAGCACAGATACGCAGTATTTT,CASSPTGRSTDTQYF
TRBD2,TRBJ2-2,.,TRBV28,TGTGCCAGCAGTTCCTCGGGACTAGCGGGAATGGGCGGGGAGCTGTTTTTT,CASSSSGLAGMGGELFF
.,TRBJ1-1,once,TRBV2,TGTGCCAGCCGGGACCAACAGGGAGCTTTCTTT,CASRDQQGAFF
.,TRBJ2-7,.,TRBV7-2,TGTGCCAGCAGCTTAGACTTTTCTCCGCAGTACTTC,CASSLDFSPQYF
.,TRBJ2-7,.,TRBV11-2,TGTGCCAGCAGCTTAGTGGCACAAACCTACGAGCAGTACTTC,CASSLVAQTYEQYF
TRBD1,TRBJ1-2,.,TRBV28,TGTGCCAGCAGGACCACAGGGGCCAACTATGGCTACACCTTC,CASRTTGANYGYTF
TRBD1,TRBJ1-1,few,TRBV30,TGTGCCTGGAGACACAGGGGGTCGGTTACTGAAGCTTTCTTT,CAWRHRGSVTEAFF
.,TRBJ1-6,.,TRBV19,TGTGCCAGTAGTATAGATCTGAATTCACCCCTCCACTTT,CASSIDLNSPLHF
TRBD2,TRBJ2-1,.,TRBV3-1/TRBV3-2,TGTGCCAGCAGCCAAGATCGGGCTAGCGGATACAATGAGCAGTTCTTC,CASSQDRASGYNEQFF
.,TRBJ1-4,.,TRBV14,TGTGCCAGCAGCCAAGAGGTACGCTTAGTGAATGAAAAACTGTTTTTT,CASSQEVRLVNEKLFF
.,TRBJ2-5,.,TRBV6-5,TGTGCCAGCAGTTACTCACCCCGGGGTCGGGAGACCCAGTACTTC,CASSYSPRGRETQYF
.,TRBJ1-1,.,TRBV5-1,TGCGCCAGCAGCTTGGAAGGTCGGGGATTGGGCACTGAAGCTTTCTTT,CASSLEGRGLGTEAFF
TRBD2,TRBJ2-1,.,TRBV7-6,TGTGCCAGCAGCACAGGGACTAGCGGGAGTTCGTATGAGCAGTTCTTC,CASSTGTSGSSYEQFF
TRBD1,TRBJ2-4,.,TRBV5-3,TGTGCCAGAAGCATTCGACAGGGCTTTCAGTACTTC,CARSIRQGFQYF
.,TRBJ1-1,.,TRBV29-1,TGCAGCGTTCAGGGAAGGATGACGAACACTGAAGCTTTCTTT,CSVQGRMTNTEAFF
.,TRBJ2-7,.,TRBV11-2,TGTGCCAGCAGCTTAGCAGGGTCCTTCTACGAGCAGTACTTC,CASSLAGSFYEQYF
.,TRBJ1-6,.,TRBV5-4,TGTGCCAGCAGGTCTATCAGGGGTGATTCACCCCTCCACTTT,CASRSIRGDSPLHF